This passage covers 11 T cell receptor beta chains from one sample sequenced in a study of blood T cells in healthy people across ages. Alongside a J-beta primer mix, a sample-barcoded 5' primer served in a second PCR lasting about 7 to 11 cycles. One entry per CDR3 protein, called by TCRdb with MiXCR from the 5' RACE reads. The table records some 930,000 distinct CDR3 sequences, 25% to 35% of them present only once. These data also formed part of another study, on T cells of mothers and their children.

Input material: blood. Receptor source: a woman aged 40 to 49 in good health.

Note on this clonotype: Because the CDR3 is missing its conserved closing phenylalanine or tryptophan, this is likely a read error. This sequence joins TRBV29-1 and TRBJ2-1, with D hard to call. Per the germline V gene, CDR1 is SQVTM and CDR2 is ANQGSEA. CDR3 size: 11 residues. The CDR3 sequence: CSASGDNEQFV. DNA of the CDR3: TGCAGTGCGTCAGGCGACAATGAGCAGTTCGTC.

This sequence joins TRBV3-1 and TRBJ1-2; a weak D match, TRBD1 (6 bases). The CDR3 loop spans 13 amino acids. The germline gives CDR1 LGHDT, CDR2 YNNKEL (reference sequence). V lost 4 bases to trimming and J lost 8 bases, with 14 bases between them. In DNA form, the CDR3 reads TGTGCCAGCAGCCCACAGGGATGGGGAGGCTACACCTTC. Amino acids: CASSPQGWGGYTF.

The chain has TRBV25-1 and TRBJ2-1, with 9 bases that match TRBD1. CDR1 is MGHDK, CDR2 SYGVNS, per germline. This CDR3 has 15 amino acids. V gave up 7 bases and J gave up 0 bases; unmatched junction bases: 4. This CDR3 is CASTPTGGSYNEQFF. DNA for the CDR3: TGTGCCAGCACCCCGACAGGGGGCTCCTACAATGAGCAGTTCTTC. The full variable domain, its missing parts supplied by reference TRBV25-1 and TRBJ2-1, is EADIYQTPRYLVIGTGKKITLECSQTMGHDKMYWYQQDPGMELHLIHYSYGVNSTEKGDLSSESTVSRIRTEHFPLTLESARPSHTSQYLCASTPTGGSYNEQFFGPGTRLTVL.

In nucleotides, the CDR3 is TGTGCCAGCAGTTTAAGTGGAGGGACAGGGAACTATGGCTACACCTTC. Its translation: CASSLSGGTGNYGYTF. V is TRBV27 and J is TRBJ1-2; 9 bases are shared with TRBD1. Germline trimming cut 2 bases from V and 2 bases from J; bases unmatched to any gene: 6. This CDR3 has 16 residues. Per the germline V gene, CDR1 is MNHEY and CDR2 is SMNVEV (reference sequence).

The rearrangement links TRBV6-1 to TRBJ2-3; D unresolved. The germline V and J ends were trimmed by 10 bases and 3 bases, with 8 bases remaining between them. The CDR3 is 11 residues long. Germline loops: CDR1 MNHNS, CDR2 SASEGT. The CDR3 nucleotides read TGTGCCACTCACCGAACAGATACGCAGTATTTT. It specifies CATHRTDTQYF.

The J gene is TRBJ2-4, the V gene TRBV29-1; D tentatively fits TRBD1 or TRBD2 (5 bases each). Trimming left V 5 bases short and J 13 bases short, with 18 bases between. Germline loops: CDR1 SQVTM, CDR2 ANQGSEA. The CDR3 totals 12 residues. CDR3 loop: CSVLEGTKEQYF. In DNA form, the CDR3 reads TGCAGCGTTTTGGAAGGGACGAAGGAGCAGTACTTC. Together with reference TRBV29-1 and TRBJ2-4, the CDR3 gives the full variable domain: SAVISQKPSRDICQRGTSLTIQCQVDSQVTMMFWYRQQPGQSLTLIATANQGSEATYESGFVIDKFPISRPNLTFSTLTVSNMSPEDSSIYLCSVLEGTKEQYFGAGTRLSVL.

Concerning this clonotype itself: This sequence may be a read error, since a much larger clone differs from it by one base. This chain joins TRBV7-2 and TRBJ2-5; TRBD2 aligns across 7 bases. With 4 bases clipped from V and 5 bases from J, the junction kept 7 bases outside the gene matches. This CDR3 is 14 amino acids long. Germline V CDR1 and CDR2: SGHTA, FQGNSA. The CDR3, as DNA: TGTGCCAGCAGCTGCGGCGGGGGAATGGAGACCCAGTACTTC. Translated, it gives CASSCGGGMETQYF.

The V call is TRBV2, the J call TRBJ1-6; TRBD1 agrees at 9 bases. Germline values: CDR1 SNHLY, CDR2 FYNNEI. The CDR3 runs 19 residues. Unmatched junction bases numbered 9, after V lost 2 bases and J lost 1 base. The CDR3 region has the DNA TGTGCCAGCAGTGAAAGGGGACAGGGTCGATTTTCCTATAATTCACCCCTCCACTTT. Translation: CASSERGQGRFSYNSPLHF.

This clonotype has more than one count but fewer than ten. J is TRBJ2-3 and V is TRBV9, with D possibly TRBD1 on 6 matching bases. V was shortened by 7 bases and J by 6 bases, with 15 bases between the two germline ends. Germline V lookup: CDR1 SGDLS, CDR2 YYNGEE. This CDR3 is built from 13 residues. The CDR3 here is CASSLGAEDTQYF. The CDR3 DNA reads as TGTGCCAGCTCCCTGGGGGCTGAGGATACGCAGTATTTT.

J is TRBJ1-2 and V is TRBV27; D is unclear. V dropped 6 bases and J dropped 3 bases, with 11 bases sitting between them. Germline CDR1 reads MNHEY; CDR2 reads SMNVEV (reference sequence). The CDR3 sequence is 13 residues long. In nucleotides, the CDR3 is TGTGCCAGCAGATCACAGAACGACTATGGCTACACCTTC. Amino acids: CASRSQNDYGYTF.

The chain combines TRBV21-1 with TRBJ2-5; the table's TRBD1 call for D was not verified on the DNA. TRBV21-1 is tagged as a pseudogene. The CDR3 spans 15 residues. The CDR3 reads CASSKAPGGQETQYF. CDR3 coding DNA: TGTGCCAGCAGCAAAGCCCCAGGGGGCCAAGAGACCCAGTACTTC.